Listed below are T cell receptor beta chains from one sample, sequenced in a study of cytomegalovirus exposure and HLA in healthy donors. The data were produced by immunoSEQ multiplex PCR, yet TCRdb's version contains in-frame clones alone and is incomplete. The sample carries 60,000 or so clones, roughly 91% recorded once. The sequenced sample consisted of PBMCs. The receptors derive from a woman aged 25 to 45 in good health and CMV-seronegative. The CDR3 runs from the conserved cysteine through the conserved F or W. A D gene is named only where the DNA matches it firmly. Some rows mark clone size as missing; the rest say once, few, many or name a class of expanded clone.

V	J	D	size	CDR3	DNA
TRBV6-5	TRBJ2-1	.	.	CASTTARNEQFF	TGTGCCAGCACCACCGCCCGGAATGAGCAGTTCTTC
TRBV13	TRBJ2-7	TRBD1	.	CASSPRDRENYEQYF	TGTGCCAGCAGCCCCCGGGACAGAGAAAACTACGAGCAGTACTTC
TRBV5-1	TRBJ2-5	.	once	CASSTGQSGYQETQYF	TGCGCCAGCAGCACCGGACAGTCCGGGTACCAAGAGACCCAGTACTTC
TRBV7-9	TRBJ2-3	TRBD1	.	CASSQGQDTDTQYF	TGTGCCAGCAGCCAGGGACAGGACACAGATACGCAGTATTTT
TRBV5-8	TRBJ2-7	TRBD2	.	CASSLVGPGLARAYEQYF	TGTGCCAGCAGCTTGGTGGGGCCGGGACTAGCGAGGGCCTACGAGCAGTACTTC
TRBV9	TRBJ2-7	TRBD2	.	CASSPGTSGEKSYEQYF	TGTGCCAGCAGCCCGGGGACTAGCGGGGAAAAATCCTACGAGCAGTACTTC
TRBV11-1	TRBJ2-1	TRBD2	.	CASSPRGGLAGISYNEQFF	TGTGCCAGCAGCCCGAGGGGGGGGCTAGCGGGCATCTCCTACAATGAGCAGTTCTTC
TRBV29-1	TRBJ2-2	TRBD1	few	CSVRPGQGGELFF	TGCAGCGTTAGACCGGGACAGGGAGGGGAGCTGTTTTTT
TRBV2	TRBJ2-1	TRBD2	.	CASRRGTSGIIHNEQFF	TGTGCCAGCAGACGAGGGACTAGCGGGATTATTCACAATGAGCAGTTCTTC
TRBV9	TRBJ1-2	.	.	CASSVGQVTTYGYTF	TGTGCCAGCAGCGTCGGCCAGGTTACCACCTATGGCTACACCTTC
TRBV7-2	TRBJ2-3	.	once	CASSSNGGGVTDTQYF	TGTGCCAGCAGCTCAAATGGAGGGGGCGTCACAGATACGCAGTATTTT
TRBV7-9	TRBJ1-2	.	.	CASSSEGRSIYGYTF	TGTGCCAGCAGCTCCGAAGGCAGGTCTATCTATGGCTACACCTTC
TRBV14	TRBJ2-5	TRBD2	.	CASSQEAGLPRDQYF	TGTGCCAGCAGCCAAGAAGCGGGGCTACCCAGGGACCAGTACTTC
TRBV4-2	TRBJ2-5	.	once	CASSQTSKETQYF	TGTGCCAGCAGCCAGACTAGTAAAGAGACCCAGTACTTC
TRBV11-3	TRBJ2-7	TRBD1	.	CASSASGTGAYEQYF	TGTGCCAGCAGCGCATCCGGGACAGGGGCCTACGAGCAGTACTTC
TRBV4-3	TRBJ2-2	TRBD2	.	CASSQIPGTSGRGITGELFF	TGCGCCAGCAGCCAGATCCCCGGGACTAGCGGGAGGGGTATAACCGGGGAGCTGTTTTTT
TRBV2	TRBJ2-6	.	.	CASREDRSGANVLTF	TGTGCCAGCAGGGAGGACCGGTCTGGGGCCAACGTCCTGACTTTC
TRBV7-8	TRBJ1-3	.	.	CASSAVGGPGGNTIYF	TGTGCCAGCAGCGCCGTGGGGGGACCAGGTGGAAACACCATATATTTT
TRBV5-8	TRBJ2-5	.	.	CASSLMGHGQTQYF	TGTGCCAGCAGCTTGATGGGACACGGGCAGACCCAGTACTTC
TRBV7-9	TRBJ2-7	TRBD2	.	CASSSTVLAGGGQGYEQYF	TGTGCCAGCAGCTCTACAGTGCTAGCGGGAGGGGGGCAGGGCTACGAGCAGTACTTC
TRBV13	TRBJ2-3	TRBD2	.	CASSPGLAGDTQYF	TGTGCCAGCAGCCCGGGACTAGCGGGAGATACGCAGTATTTT
TRBV28	TRBJ2-7	TRBD2	.	CASTNNGGGFEQYF	TGTGCCAGCACCAACAACGGGGGGGGCTTCGAGCAGTACTTC
TRBV7-2	TRBJ1-1	.	.	CASSSQRMNTEAFF	TGTGCCAGCAGCTCCCAGAGGATGAACACTGAAGCTTTCTTT
TRBV10-3	TRBJ1-4	TRBD1	.	CAISESQGPNEKLFF	TGTGCCATCAGTGAGTCACAGGGGCCTAATGAAAAACTGTTTTTT
TRBV27	TRBJ1-5	.	few	CASSLSAGENQPQHF	TGTGCCAGCAGTTTATCAGCGGGTGAAAATCAGCCCCAGCATTTT
TRBV2	TRBJ1-5	TRBD1	.	CASRARGQGGAQHF	TGTGCCAGCAGGGCCAGGGGGCAAGGGGGAGCCCAGCATTTT
TRBV9	TRBJ2-5	TRBD2	.	CASSPASGRYQETQYF	TGTGCCAGCAGCCCCGCTAGCGGGAGGTACCAAGAGACCCAGTACTTC